Listed below are T cell receptor beta chains from one sample, sequenced in a study of metastatic and nonmetastatic thyroid tumors. TCRdb reanalyzed the PCR reads with MiXCR. The repertoire holds thousands of clones, with around 23% as singletons. Sequencing was carried out using tumor tissue. Receptors were obtained from a female donor with papillary thyroid cancer or a benign thyroid nodule (not recorded which). Some clones in this sample may be carry-over from other donors' samples. The conserved cysteine and the conserved F or W are not part of the CDR3 here. Each record gives: clone size, J gene, V gene, CDR3 protein. Some rows mark clone size as missing; the rest say once, few, many or name a class of expanded clone.

clone_size: many; j_call: TRBJ1-4; v_call: TRBV7-9; cdr3_aa: ASSSGQGEKLF
clone_size: many; j_call: TRBJ1-5; v_call: TRBV5-6; cdr3_aa: ASSRQAATGVGQPQH
clone_size: many; j_call: TRBJ2-7; v_call: TRBV20-1; cdr3_aa: SALQGSSYEQY
clone_size: few; j_call: TRBJ2-5; v_call: TRBV6-5; cdr3_aa: ASSYLGKETQY
clone_size: -; j_call: TRBJ2-7; v_call: TRBV5-1; cdr3_aa: ASSELALSYEQY
clone_size: many; j_call: TRBJ2-1; v_call: TRBV9; cdr3_aa: ASSTGGLAPEQF
clone_size: medium-sized; j_call: TRBJ2-1; v_call: TRBV7-9; cdr3_aa: ASSGAGAFYEQF
clone_size: many; j_call: TRBJ2-4; v_call: TRBV11-2; cdr3_aa: ASSLDVARINIQY
clone_size: many; j_call: TRBJ2-2; v_call: TRBV9; cdr3_aa: ASSVASWARGTGELF
clone_size: medium-sized; j_call: TRBJ2-6; v_call: TRBV11-2; cdr3_aa: ASSTGPGANVLT
clone_size: few; j_call: TRBJ2-7; v_call: TRBV12-5; cdr3_aa: ASGLVLGASGVGEQY
clone_size: few; j_call: TRBJ2-7; v_call: TRBV28; cdr3_aa: ASTSDRGLYEQY
clone_size: few; j_call: TRBJ2-7; v_call: TRBV2; cdr3_aa: ASSGAGERYEQY
clone_size: -; j_call: TRBJ1-2; v_call: TRBV6-1; cdr3_aa: ASKGTFTGDYGYT
clone_size: -; j_call: TRBJ2-7; v_call: TRBV28; cdr3_aa: ASSLLLAGLAGGQSYEQY
clone_size: -; j_call: TRBJ1-1; v_call: TRBV20-1; cdr3_aa: SARSLRRSNTEAF
clone_size: few; j_call: TRBJ1-6; v_call: TRBV6-1; cdr3_aa: ASRLVAGEGSYSPLH
clone_size: medium-sized; j_call: TRBJ2-3; v_call: TRBV5-1; cdr3_aa: ASSTRTGTSTDTQY
clone_size: -; j_call: TRBJ2-1; v_call: TRBV5-1; cdr3_aa: ASSTFLDISSFNEHF
clone_size: many; j_call: TRBJ1-1; v_call: TRBV7-8; cdr3_aa: ASSLAPWGGNAEAF
clone_size: -; j_call: TRBJ1-2; v_call: TRBV6-1; cdr3_aa: ASTGGDPLYNGYT
clone_size: medium-sized; j_call: TRBJ2-1; v_call: TRBV20-1; cdr3_aa: SATLAGGPGEQF
clone_size: many; j_call: TRBJ1-1; v_call: TRBV5-4; cdr3_aa: ASLEGLGSTEAF
clone_size: few; j_call: TRBJ2-3; v_call: TRBV7-2; cdr3_aa: ASSLRDTQY
clone_size: many; j_call: TRBJ2-2; v_call: TRBV3-1; cdr3_aa: ASSFNLANTGELF
clone_size: -; j_call: TRBJ1-3; v_call: TRBV20-1; cdr3_aa: SARDLMGDLVNTIY
clone_size: few; j_call: TRBJ1-1; v_call: TRBV7-9; cdr3_aa: ASSLGEARAF
clone_size: -; j_call: TRBJ2-7; v_call: TRBV6-5; cdr3_aa: ASSSDGGLGREQY
clone_size: -; j_call: TRBJ1-5; v_call: TRBV30; cdr3_aa: ASGTGYSNQPQH
clone_size: -; j_call: TRBJ2-1; v_call: TRBV7-6; cdr3_aa: ASSLGRGLTYNEQF
clone_size: many; j_call: TRBJ1-2; v_call: TRBV7-9; cdr3_aa: ASVGGDPLFGYT
clone_size: many; j_call: TRBJ2-7; v_call: TRBV14; cdr3_aa: ASSLVGLPYEQY
clone_size: few; j_call: TRBJ2-1; v_call: TRBV28; cdr3_aa: ASSSGTEMNEQF
clone_size: many; j_call: TRBJ2-1; v_call: TRBV7-3; cdr3_aa: ASSLDFSSYNEQF
clone_size: few; j_call: TRBJ2-7; v_call: TRBV10-3; cdr3_aa: AISERGKAGTYEQY
clone_size: many; j_call: TRBJ2-3; v_call: TRBV11-3; cdr3_aa: ASSLGGLIAGGTDTQY
clone_size: many; j_call: TRBJ2-2; v_call: TRBV20-1; cdr3_aa: SALTRGANTGELF
clone_size: -; j_call: TRBJ2-5; v_call: TRBV6-1; cdr3_aa: ASSDLGTGEDTTQY
clone_size: -; j_call: TRBJ1-5; v_call: TRBV20-1; cdr3_aa: SATGASLYSNQPQH
clone_size: medium-sized; j_call: TRBJ2-7; v_call: TRBV6-5; cdr3_aa: ASSYSRETEQY
clone_size: -; j_call: TRBJ1-4; v_call: TRBV12-3/TRBV12-4; cdr3_aa: ASSPRDNEKLF
clone_size: -; j_call: TRBJ1-2; v_call: TRBV7-2; cdr3_aa: ASIGDSNLYT
clone_size: many; j_call: TRBJ1-2; v_call: TRBV4-2; cdr3_aa: ASSQAFSQGILYGYT
clone_size: many; j_call: TRBJ2-1; v_call: TRBV25-1; cdr3_aa: ASSEWGIGDEQF
clone_size: many; j_call: TRBJ1-5; v_call: TRBV7-9; cdr3_aa: ASSLLGSDQPQH
clone_size: many; j_call: TRBJ2-5; v_call: TRBV6-1; cdr3_aa: ASSRRLAGEETQY
clone_size: medium-sized; j_call: TRBJ1-1; v_call: TRBV28; cdr3_aa: ASSPIRQGPEAF
clone_size: many; j_call: TRBJ2-5; v_call: TRBV9; cdr3_aa: ASSVQPSEETQY
clone_size: few; j_call: TRBJ1-3; v_call: TRBV6-5; cdr3_aa: ASSTWTASGNTIY
clone_size: few; j_call: TRBJ2-3; v_call: TRBV28; cdr3_aa: ASSRGDVADTQY